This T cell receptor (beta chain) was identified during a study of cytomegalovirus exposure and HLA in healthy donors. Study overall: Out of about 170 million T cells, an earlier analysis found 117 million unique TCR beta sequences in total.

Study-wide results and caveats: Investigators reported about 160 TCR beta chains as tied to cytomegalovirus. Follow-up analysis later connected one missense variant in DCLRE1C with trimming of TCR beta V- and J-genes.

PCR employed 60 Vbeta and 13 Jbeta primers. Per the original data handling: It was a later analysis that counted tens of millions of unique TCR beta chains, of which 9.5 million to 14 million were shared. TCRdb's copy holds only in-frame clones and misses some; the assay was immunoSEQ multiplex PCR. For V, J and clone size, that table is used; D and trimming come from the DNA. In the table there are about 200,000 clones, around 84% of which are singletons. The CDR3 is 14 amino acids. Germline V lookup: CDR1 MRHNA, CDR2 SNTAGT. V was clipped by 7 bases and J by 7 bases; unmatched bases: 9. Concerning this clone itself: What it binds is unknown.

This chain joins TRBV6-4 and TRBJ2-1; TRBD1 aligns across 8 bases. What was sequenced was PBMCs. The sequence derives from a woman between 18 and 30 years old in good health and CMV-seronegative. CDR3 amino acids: CASNGGRGRNEQFF. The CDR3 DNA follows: TGTGCCAGCAATGGCGGCAGGGGGCGGAATGAGCAGTTCTTC.